These 27 T cell receptor beta chains came from one sample sequenced in a study of T cell changes during pregnancy in multiple sclerosis. Sequencing used immunoSEQ multiplex PCR; TCRdb keeps in-frame clones, though not all of them. Altogether about 77,000 clones are present, approximately 94% being singletons, with the ten largest covering just over 2.5%. The source material was peripheral blood, sampled after pregnancy. The receptors come from a female donor in good health, enrolled as a control in a pregnancy study.

The rearrangement uses TRBV6-1 and TRBJ1-2, with a tentative D call TRBD1 (5 bases). The CDR3 length is 15 residues. The V end lost 0 bases, the J end lost 5 bases, and 13 bases lay between the germline ends. Looked up from germline, CDR1 is MNHNS and CDR2 is SASEGT. The CDR3 region has the DNA TGTGCCAGCAGTGAAGCTCCAGGGCCGCGGTATGGCTACACCTTC. Its translation is CASSEAPGPRYGYTF.

This clone was recorded once. This rearrangement joins TRBV29-1 to TRBJ2-7; 13 bases line up with TRBD2. Germline CDR1 reads SQVTM; CDR2 reads ANQGSEA. The CDR3 is 17 amino acids. Trimming removed 0 bases from V and 4 bases from J; junction bases left unmatched: 9. The CDR3 is CSVEEGLVTSGRYEQYF. The CDR3 bases are TGCAGCGTTGAAGAGGGGTTAGTGACTAGCGGGAGGTACGAGCAGTACTTC.

This rearrangement joins TRBV7-3 to TRBJ2-7; TRBD1 might be the D (5 bases). The CDR3 is 13 residues long. Germline V gene sequence: CDR1 SGHTA, CDR2 FQGTGA. V lost 0 bases, J lost 11 bases, and 14 bases lay in between. The CDR3 bases are TGTGCCAGCAGCTTAACGACCCTGACAGAGAAGTACTTC. This translates into CASSLTTLTEKYF.

This chain joins TRBV2 and TRBJ1-2; weak D call: TRBD1 (5 bases). Deletions cut 7 bases from V and 7 bases from J, with 13 bases between. Germline V gives CDR1 SNHLY, CDR2 FYNNEI. This CDR3 spans 12 amino acids. The CDR3 coding sequence is TGTGCCAGCAAAGGGCTCGGGGGTGGCTACACCTTC. Its protein product is CASKGLGGGYTF.

The DNA of the CDR3 is TGTGCCAGTAGTCCCGGACAGGGGAGGGAAAAACTGTTTTTT. It encodes CASSPGQGREKLFF. This chain connects TRBV19 to TRBJ1-4, with 9 positions matching TRBD1. The CDR3 totals 14 residues. V dropped 5 bases and J dropped 8; count of bases not matched to a gene: 6. The germline V gene has CDR1 LNHDA and CDR2 SQIVND (reference sequence).

The gene calls are TRBV11-3 and TRBJ2-3, with 9 bases lining up with TRBD1. From germline, CDR1 is SGHNT and CDR2 YENEEA. Trimming at V came to 4 bases and at J to 6 bases, leaving 5 bases not matched to a gene. The CDR3 loop spans 14 amino acids. The CDR3 loop is CASSSGTGLDTQYF. As DNA, the CDR3 is TGTGCCAGCAGCTCCGGGACAGGGCTGGATACGCAGTATTTT.

The chain uses TRBV2 and TRBJ1-5; D gene ambiguous. V was clipped by 3 bases and J by 0 bases, with 3 bases between them. The CDR3 is made up of 13 amino acids. The germline gives CDR1 SNHLY, CDR2 FYNNEI. The CDR3 coding sequence is TGTGCCAGCAGTGACAGTAGCAATCAGCCCCAGCATTTT. Its protein product is CASSDSSNQPQHF.

A single count supports this clone. The chain combines TRBV9 with TRBJ2-3; D is possibly TRBD2 (5 bases). V gave up 2 bases and J gave up 8 bases, with 15 bases separating them. The CDR3 is 14 amino acids. CDR1 SGDLS and CDR2 YYNGEE come from the germline V gene. Written as DNA, the CDR3 is TGTGCCAGCAGCGTTACTAGTAATCTGGGTACGCAGTATTTT. It yields the protein CASSVTSNLGTQYF.

This clone has more than one count but fewer than ten. The chain joins TRBV7-6 to TRBJ1-5; D gene unclear. The CDR3 contains 12 residues. The V and J ends lost 1 base and 8 bases respectively, with 6 bases between them. Germline lookup yields CDR1 SGHVS and CDR2 FNYEAQ. CDR3: CASSLVGEPQHF. In nucleotides, the CDR3 is TGTGCCAGCAGCTTAGTGGGAGAGCCCCAGCATTTT.

This chain links TRBV7-4 with TRBJ2-5; 10 bases line up with TRBD1. CDR1 is SGHVT and CDR2 is SQSDAQ in the germline V gene. CDR3 length: 18 residues. V lost 4 bases, J lost 5 bases, and 16 bases stayed unmatched. The CDR3 nucleotides read TGTGCCAGCAGCTGCATAGGGAGGAGGGACAGGGGCAGCGAGACCCAGTACTTC. Protein product: CASSCIGRRDRGSETQYF. The full variable domain, completed using reference TRBV7-4 and TRBJ2-5, is GAGVSQSPRYKVAKRGRDVALRCDSISGHVTLYWYRQTLGQGSEVLTYSQSDAQRDKSGRPSGRFSAERPERSVSTLKIQRTEQGDSAVYLCASSCIGRRDRGSETQYFGPGTRLLVL.

The chain uses TRBV28 and TRBJ2-2, with 8 bases lining up with TRBD2. The germline CDR1 and CDR2 sequences are MDHEN and SYDVKM. The V segment lost 4 bases and the J segment 4 bases; nucleotides outside the gene matches: 2. This CDR3 has 14 residues. In nucleotides, the CDR3 is TGTGCCAGCAGTTCGGGGGGGAGCACCGGGGAGCTGTTTTTT. It codes for CASSSGGSTGELFF. Complete variable domain (other parts from reference TRBV28 and TRBJ2-2): DVKVTQSSRYLVKRTGEKVFLECVQDMDHENMFWYRQDPGLGLRLIYFSYDVKMKEKGDIPEGYSVSREKKERFSLILESASTNQTSMYLCASSSGGSTGELFFGEGSRLTVL.

The CDR3 region has the DNA TGCGCCAGCAGCTTGGGCCAGGGCCCCCCGTACCAAGAGACCCAGTACTTC. This gives the protein CASSLGQGPPYQETQYF. The rearrangement joins TRBV5-1 to TRBJ2-5; tentatively, D is TRBD1 (5 bases). From germline, CDR1 is SGHRS and CDR2 YFSETQ. Deletions cut 0 bases from V and 0 bases from J, with 15 bases between. The CDR3 is 17 amino acids.

The chain uses TRBV5-1 and TRBJ2-5; 11 nucleotides line up with TRBD2. Losses at the gene ends were 4 bases for V and 4 bases for J; bases not matched to a gene: 3. The CDR3 runs to 14 residues. The germline V gene has CDR1 SGHRS and CDR2 YFSETQ. In nucleotides, the CDR3 is TGCGCCAGCAGCCATACTAGCGGGGGAGAGACCCAGTACTTC. The encoded protein is CASSHTSGGETQYF. The full variable domain, rest sourced from reference TRBV5-1 and TRBJ2-5, is KAGVTQTPRYLIKTRGQQVTLSCSPISGHRSVSWYQQTPGQGLQFLFEYFSETQRNKGNFPGRFSGRQFSNSRSEMNVSTLELGDSALYLCASSHTSGGETQYFGPGTRLLVL.

The chain is built from TRBV5-1 and TRBJ2-2; tentatively, D is TRBD2 (6 bases). With 1 base removed from V and 2 bases from J, the gap between germline ends came to 9 bases. CDR3 size: 15 residues. The germline V gene has CDR1 SGHRS and CDR2 YFSETQ. CDR3 residues: CASSLTAGNTGELFF. The CDR3 DNA is TGCGCCAGCAGCTTGACGGCGGGAAACACCGGGGAGCTGTTTTTT.

The table lists this clone with a count of one. V gene TRBV19 combines with J gene TRBJ2-5; TRBD2 might be the D (7 bases). This CDR3 is 14 amino acids long. The V end lost 4 bases, the J end lost 5 bases, and 14 bases lay between the germline ends. Germline-derived CDR1 and CDR2 are LNHDA and SQIVND (reference sequence). The CDR3 DNA reads TGTGCCAGTAGTAACGGGGGGCAATTGGAGACCCAGTACTTC. As protein: CASSNGGQLETQYF.

The chain couples TRBV18 to TRBJ1-6; 7 bases map to TRBD1. This CDR3 is 15 amino acids long. The germline V gene encodes CDR1 KGHSH and CDR2 LQKENI. Losses at the gene ends were 3 bases for V and 6 bases for J; bases not matched to a gene: 5. The CDR3 DNA is TGTGCCAGCTCACCTGGACAGGTCGGTAATTCACCCCTCCACTTT. It codes for CASSPGQVGNSPLHF.

The rearrangement uses TRBV4-1 and TRBJ1-2; a weak D match, TRBD1 (5 bases). V gave up 4 bases and J gave up 4 bases, with 16 bases separating them. The CDR3 sequence is 15 residues long. The germline gives CDR1 MGHRA, CDR2 YSYEKL. The CDR3, as DNA: TGCGCCAGCAGCCCCAGGGTCGATGGGGTCTATGGCTACACCTTC. Translating it yields CASSPRVDGVYGYTF.

The genes are TRBV6-5 and TRBJ1-5, with D uncertain. In germline, CDR1 is MNHEY, CDR2 SVGAGI. CDR3 size: 13 residues. Between the trimmed V and J ends, which lost 6 bases and 7 bases, there was a span of 13 bases. CDR3 region: CASSLNEEQPQHF. CDR3 in DNA: TGTGCCAGCAGCCTCAACGAGGAGCAGCCCCAGCATTTT.

Points on this clone: Other DNA sequences within the sample encode an identical CDR3. This chain's CDR3 is CASSPRLAGRNEQFF. The CDR3 DNA reads as TGTGCCAGCAGCCCCCGACTAGCGGGAAGGAATGAGCAGTTCTTC. This chain connects TRBV9 to TRBJ2-1, with 11 bases that match TRBD2. Germline CDR1 reads SGDLS; CDR2 reads YYNGEE. This CDR3 is 15 amino acids long. V shed 4 bases, J shed 7 bases, and the junction held 7 bases outside the gene matches.

The chain links TRBV19 to TRBJ1-5; D is unclear. V was clipped by 9 bases and J by 6 bases, with 18 bases between them. Germline V lookup: CDR1 LNHDA, CDR2 SQIVND (reference sequence). This CDR3 is built from 14 residues. Written as DNA, the CDR3 is TGTGCCAGCCAGTGGGTGGAGGGAGGTCAGCCCCAGCATTTT. The encoded protein is CASQWVEGGQPQHF.

V and J are TRBV18 and TRBJ1-2; D possibly corresponds to TRBD1 (5 bases). This CDR3 has 16 amino acids. V lost 6 bases to trimming and J lost 5 bases, with 22 bases between them. The V gene's germline CDR1 is KGHSH and CDR2 LQKENI. The CDR3 region is CASSVALGRAGYGYTF. The DNA for the CDR3 is TGTGCCAGCTCCGTAGCCCTCGGCAGGGCAGGGTATGGCTACACCTTC.

V usage is TRBV6-5 and J usage is TRBJ1-1, with 8 bases identical to TRBD1. The CDR3 spans 14 residues. V was pared by 5 bases and J by 3 bases, with 5 bases of the junction left unmatched. Germline V gene data show CDR1 as MNHEY and CDR2 as SVGAGI. CDR3 bases: TGTGCCAGCAGTCCTACGGACAGGGACACTGAAGCTTTCTTT. It encodes CASSPTDRDTEAFF.

The genes are TRBV28 and TRBJ2-7, with 10 bases lining up with TRBD1. V dropped 3 bases and J dropped 4; count of bases not matched to a gene: 6. Germline CDR1 and CDR2: MDHEN and SYDVKM. The CDR3 loop spans 15 amino acids. The DNA for the CDR3 is TGTGCCAGCAGTTTGTCTGGGACAGGGGCTTACGAGCAGTACTTC. It yields the protein CASSLSGTGAYEQYF.

The V gene is TRBV28, the J gene TRBJ2-1; no firm D call. Per germline, CDR1 MDHEN and CDR2 SYDVKM. The CDR3 runs to 14 residues. V was clipped by 5 bases and J by 2 bases, with 10 bases between them. CDR3 residues: CASSPIPTYNEQFF. CDR3 DNA sequence: TGTGCCAGCAGTCCTATACCCACCTACAATGAGCAGTTCTTC. Using reference TRBV28 and TRBJ2-1 for the parts outside the CDR3, the full variable domain is DVKVTQSSRYLVKRTGEKVFLECVQDMDHENMFWYRQDPGLGLRLIYFSYDVKMKEKGDIPEGYSVSREKKERFSLILESASTNQTSMYLCASSPIPTYNEQFFGPGTRLTVL.

The chain is built from TRBV7-9 and TRBJ2-3; D not resolved. The V gene lost 1 base and the J gene lost 2 bases, with 10 bases spanning the gap. Per germline, CDR1 SEHNR and CDR2 FQNEAQ (reference sequence). This CDR3 comprises 15 residues. The CDR3 region has the DNA TGTGCCAGCAGCTTAGTGTTTGGCCACACAGATACGCAGTATTTT. This gives the protein CASSLVFGHTDTQYF.

This clone was detected only once. The V gene is TRBV7-8, the J gene TRBJ1-5; D is unresolved. The CDR3 sequence is 14 residues long. V was cut by 5 bases and J by 3 bases, with 11 bases left in between. CDR1 and CDR2 from the germline V gene are SGHVS and FQNEAQ. The CDR3 sequence is CASSPRRVNQPQHF. The CDR3 DNA is TGTGCCAGCAGCCCGAGGAGGGTCAATCAGCCCCAGCATTTT.

The J gene is TRBJ1-2, the V gene TRBV27; tentatively, D is TRBD1 (6 bases). Germline loops: CDR1 MNHEY, CDR2 SMNVEV (reference sequence). Trimming cost V 2 bases and J 2 bases, with 6 bases left between them. This CDR3 has 13 residues. The CDR3 DNA sequence: TGTGCCAGCAGTTTAGGACAGAACTATGGCTACACCTTC. Translated: CASSLGQNYGYTF.